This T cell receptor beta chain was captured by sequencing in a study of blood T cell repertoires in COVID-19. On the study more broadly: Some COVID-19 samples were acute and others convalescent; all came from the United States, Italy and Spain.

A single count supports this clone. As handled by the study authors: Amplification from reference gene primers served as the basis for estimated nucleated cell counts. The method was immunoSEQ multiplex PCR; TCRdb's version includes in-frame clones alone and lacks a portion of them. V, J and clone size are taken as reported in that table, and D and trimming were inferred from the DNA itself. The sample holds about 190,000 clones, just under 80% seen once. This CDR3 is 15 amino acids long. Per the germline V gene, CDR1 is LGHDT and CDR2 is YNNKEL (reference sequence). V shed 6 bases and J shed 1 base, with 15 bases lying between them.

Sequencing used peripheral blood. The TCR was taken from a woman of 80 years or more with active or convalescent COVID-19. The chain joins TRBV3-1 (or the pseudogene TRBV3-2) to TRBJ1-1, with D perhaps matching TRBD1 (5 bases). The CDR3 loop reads CASRRVIGGNTEAFF. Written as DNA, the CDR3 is TGTGCCAGCAGGCGCGTGATCGGGGGGAACACTGAAGCTTTCTTT.